These 22 T cell receptor beta chains were sequenced from one sample in a study of T-cell memory formation after mild COVID-19. In TCRdb, the 5' RACE reads were re-called with MiXCR into one record per CDR3 protein. The sample has tens of thousands of distinct CDR3 sequences; 7.3% are singletons. Sequencing was done on a sample of PBMCs or a T cell subset sorted from them (not recorded which). These receptors all come from a man younger than 35 who had mild COVID-19 (a few samples of this study predate the infection). Cell type and time point are not known.

A few counts support this clonotype. The chain employs TRBV7-2 and TRBJ2-5; TRBD2 is a possible D gene (6 bases). Germline V gives CDR1 SGHTA, CDR2 FQGNSA. The CDR3 totals 15 residues. Between the trimmed V and J ends, which lost 4 bases and 3 bases, there was a span of 15 bases. The chain's CDR3 is CASSYRRGGKETQYF. The CDR3 coding sequence is TGTGCCAGCAGCTACCGCCGGGGCGGGAAAGAGACCCAGTACTTC.

The table lists this clonotype with many counts. The CDR3 region has the DNA TGTGCCAGCAGCTTACTGCAATTGACCACAGATACGCAGTATTTT. Its translation: CASSLLQLTTDTQYF. The chain links TRBV7-2 to TRBJ2-3, with no clear D. The CDR3 loop spans 15 amino acids. V gave up 2 bases and J gave up 2 bases, with 11 bases separating them. CDR1 and CDR2 (germline): SGHTA, FQGNSA.

This clonotype came up many times. The gene calls are TRBV7-9 and TRBJ2-7; D not resolved. The CDR3 totals 15 residues. CDR1 is SEHNR and CDR2 is FQNEAQ in the germline V gene (reference sequence). V lost 5 bases to trimming and J lost 0 bases, with 14 bases between them. The CDR3, as DNA: TGTGCCAGCAGCCTTCAACCACCCAGCTCCTACGAGCAGTACTTC. Amino acids: CASSLQPPSSYEQYF.

This clonotype was counted a few times. The chain carries TRBV7-9 and TRBJ2-7; D not resolved. The CDR3 totals 15 residues. Germline lookup yields CDR1 SEHNR and CDR2 FQNEAQ (reference sequence). The V end lost 1 base, the J end lost 2 bases, and 12 bases lay between the germline ends. The chain's CDR3 is CASSLVSGRAYEQYF. The DNA for the CDR3 is TGTGCCAGCAGCTTAGTGTCGGGTAGGGCCTACGAGCAGTACTTC.

This chain joins TRBV5-1 and TRBJ1-1; TRBD1 matches 7 bases. CDR1 is SGHRS, CDR2 YFSETQ, per germline. This CDR3 contains 16 residues. The ends lost 2 bases at V and 3 bases at J; junction bases unmatched: 10. The CDR3 region has the DNA TGCGCCAGCAGCTTACAGGGGCACGAGGGTGACACTGAAGCTTTCTTT. Translating it yields CASSLQGHEGDTEAFF.

The V and J genes are TRBV5-1 and TRBJ1-2; D ambiguous. CDR1 and CDR2 (germline): SGHRS, YFSETQ. Trimming removed 0 bases at V and 7 bases at J, with 4 bases between. This CDR3 is built from 11 residues. The CDR3 spells CASSLDSGYTF. Here the CDR3 DNA reads TGCGCCAGCAGCTTGGACAGTGGCTACACCTTC.

This clonotype was counted at least ten times. CDR3 bases: TGCGCCAGCAGCCAAGATCAGGCCAGGGTGAACACCGGGGAGCTGTTTTTT. It encodes CASSQDQARVNTGELFF. This rearrangement joins TRBV4-1 to TRBJ2-2; D might be TRBD1 (5 bases). The CDR3 length is 17 residues. Trimming left V 0 bases short and J 1 base short, with 12 bases between. Germline lookup yields CDR1 MGHRA and CDR2 YSYEKL.

This clonotype has a count of ten or more. V is TRBV12-3 or TRBV12-4 and J is TRBJ2-5, with 11 nucleotides matching TRBD1. The CDR3 length is 15 residues. Trimming removed 6 bases from V and 2 bases from J; junction bases left unmatched: 5. The CDR3 DNA reads TGTGCCAGCAGCACCGGACAGGGGGCGCAAGAGACCCAGTACTTC. This translates into CASSTGQGAQETQYF.

This clonotype was recorded a few times. Here the CDR3 reads CASSSTGGLSTDTQYF. In DNA, the CDR3 is TGCGCCAGCAGCTCTACAGGGGGCCTTAGCACAGATACGCAGTATTTT. This chain connects TRBV5-1 to TRBJ2-3; 9 bases agree with TRBD1. This CDR3 spans 16 amino acids. The germline gives CDR1 SGHRS, CDR2 YFSETQ. The V and J ends lost 3 bases and 0 bases, in that order; junction bases with no gene match: 5.

The rearrangement joins TRBV6-2 or TRBV6-3 to TRBJ2-5, with D possibly matching TRBD1 (5 bases). CDR1 is MNHEY, CDR2 SVGEGT, per germline. The CDR3 consists of 14 residues. The germline V and J ends were trimmed by 1 base and 0 bases, with 6 bases remaining between them. In DNA, the CDR3 is TGTGCCAGCAGTTACTTGGGGCACCAAGAGACCCAGTACTTC. Translated: CASSYLGHQETQYF.

The rearrangement uses TRBV12-3 or TRBV12-4 and TRBJ1-1, with D maybe TRBD1 (5 bases). The V end was cut by 3 bases, the J end by 5 bases, with 16 bases between. CDR3 size: 15 residues. The CDR3: CASSLPSEGRTEAFF. The CDR3 nucleotides read TGTGCCAGCAGTTTGCCCTCCGAGGGGAGAACTGAAGCTTTCTTT.

As to this clonotype: One end of the junction does not line up with germline, which may come from a read error. The J gene is TRBJ2-4, the V gene TRBV5-1; a weak D match, TRBD2 (5 bases). CDR1 is SGHRS and CDR2 is YFSETQ in the germline V gene. This CDR3 comprises 14 residues. CDR3 DNA: TGCGCCAGCAGGTTGGGAGTAGCCAAAAACATTCAGTACTTC. Encoded protein: CASRLGVAKNIQYF.

At least ten counts were recorded for this clonotype. The J gene is TRBJ2-1, the V gene TRBV9, with TRBD1 as a possible D gene (5 bases). CDR3 size: 14 residues. The germline CDR1 and CDR2 sequences are SGDLS and YYNGEE. V was clipped by 3 bases and J by 9 bases, with 16 bases between them. Here the CDR3 reads CASSEGFRVGEQFF. The CDR3 coding sequence is TGTGCCAGCAGCGAGGGGTTCAGGGTTGGTGAGCAGTTCTTC.

The V call is TRBV7-2, the J call TRBJ2-4; TRBD1 aligns across 7 bases. CDR1 is SGHTA, CDR2 FQGNSA, per germline. CDR3 length equals 11 residues. The trim removed 5 bases at V and 13 bases at J, leaving 5 bases unmatched. The CDR3 loop reads CASSTPGQQYF. The CDR3 DNA sequence: TGTGCCAGCAGCACCCCGGGACAGCAGTACTTC.

This clonotype was picked up a small number of times. V usage is TRBV20-1 and J usage is TRBJ1-1; maybe TRBD1 (6 bases). CDR1 is DFQATT, CDR2 SNEGSKA, per germline (reference sequence). The CDR3 runs to 14 residues. Trimming took 5 bases from V and 5 from J, leaving 18 bases between them. The DNA of the CDR3 is TGCAGTGCTTACGGGACATCGGCCGGGACTGAAGCTTTCTTT. Amino acids: CSAYGTSAGTEAFF.

This clonotype was seen many times. V gene TRBV7-2 combines with J gene TRBJ2-4, with 9 bases that match TRBD1. Per the germline V gene, CDR1 is SGHTA and CDR2 is FQGNSA. The CDR3 has 13 amino acids. V shed 5 bases and J 6 bases; nucleotides not matched to a gene: 2. The CDR3, as DNA: TGTGCCAGCAGCCGACAGGGGGGAAACATTCAGTACTTC. This translates into CASSRQGGNIQYF. The entire variable domain, with the rest obtained from reference TRBV7-2 and TRBJ2-4, is as follows: GAGVSQSPSNKVTEKGKDVELRCDPISGHTALYWYRQSLGQGLEFLIYFQGNSAPDKSGLPSDRFSAERTGGSVSTLTIQRTQQEDSAVYLCASSRQGGNIQYFGAGTRLSVL.

The rearrangement links TRBV20-1 to TRBJ1-1; D unclear. CDR1 DFQATT and CDR2 SNEGSKA come from the germline V gene (reference sequence). The CDR3 runs to 11 residues. Trimming left V 6 bases short and J 1 base short, with 6 bases between. The CDR3 DNA reads TGCAGTGCCGAGGGGAACACTGAAGCTTTCTTT. This encodes CSAEGNTEAFF.

The V gene is TRBV7-9, the J gene TRBJ1-5; D not resolved. V lost 4 bases and J 6 bases, leaving 13 bases between the germline ends. This CDR3 spans 14 amino acids. Per germline, CDR1 SEHNR and CDR2 FQNEAQ (reference sequence). Written as DNA, the CDR3 is TGTGCCAGCAGCTCTCTAGGTACGGGTCAGCCCCAGCATTTT. Its protein is CASSSLGTGQPQHF.

The J gene is TRBJ2-5, the V gene TRBV2, with TRBD1 identical over 8 bases. V dropped 4 bases and J dropped 4; count of bases not matched to a gene: 2. The CDR3 covers 13 residues. The germline V gene encodes CDR1 SNHLY and CDR2 FYNNEI. CDR3 residues: CASSGDRGETQYF. CDR3 nucleotides: TGTGCCAGCAGTGGTGACAGGGGAGAGACCCAGTACTTC. The variable domain in full, with the rest retrieved from reference TRBV2 and TRBJ2-5, is EPEVTQTPSHQVTQMGQEVILRCVPISNHLYFYWYRQILGQKVEFLVSFYNNEISEKSEIFDDQFSVERPDGSNFTLKIRSTKLEDSAMYFCASSGDRGETQYFGPGTRLLVL.

V is TRBV4-1 and J is TRBJ1-1; 7 bases align to TRBD1. V lost 4 bases, J lost 0 bases, and 20 bases stayed unmatched. The CDR3 is 20 amino acids. Germline CDR1 MGHRA, CDR2 YSYEKL. The CDR3 coding sequence is TGCGCCAGCAGCCCACGGCAGGGGGTACGTACCACGGAAATGAACACTGAAGCTTTCTTT. Translated, it gives CASSPRQGVRTTEMNTEAFF.

This clonotype was observed at least ten times. The V gene is TRBV5-1, the J gene TRBJ2-1; 8 positions agree with TRBD1. The ends lost 4 bases at V and 3 bases at J; junction bases unmatched: 9. Germline V lookup: CDR1 SGHRS, CDR2 YFSETQ. CDR3 length: 16 amino acids. In nucleotides, the CDR3 is TGCGCCAGCAGCACACACAGGGGGTATCGCTACAATGAGCAGTTCTTC. Residues: CASSTHRGYRYNEQFF. The whole variable domain, remainder taken from reference TRBV5-1 and TRBJ2-1, is KAGVTQTPRYLIKTRGQQVTLSCSPISGHRSVSWYQQTPGQGLQFLFEYFSETQRNKGNFPGRFSGRQFSNSRSEMNVSTLELGDSALYLCASSTHRGYRYNEQFFGPGTRLTVL.

This clonotype turned up a few times. The J gene is TRBJ1-1, the V gene TRBV7-2; D remains ambiguous. From germline, CDR1 is SGHTA and CDR2 FQGNSA. This CDR3 comprises 14 residues. V was trimmed by 3 bases and J by 0 bases, leaving 8 bases between them. The CDR3 DNA is TGTGCCAGCAGCTTTGTTTTTATGAACACTGAAGCTTTCTTT. Protein product: CASSFVFMNTEAFF.